A selection of T cell receptor beta chains follows, all from one sample in a study of blood T cell repertoires in COVID-19. Sequenced by immunoSEQ multiplex PCR; TCRdb stores in-frame clones only, minus some. This sample has roughly 520,000 clones; 88% occur once, and the top ten carry about 1.7%. The sequenced sample consisted of PBMCs or T cells enriched from blood (not recorded which). The source is a woman in her forties who had recovered from COVID-19. The CDR3 runs from the conserved cysteine through the conserved F or W. A D gene is named only where the DNA matches it firmly. Only part of the rows carry a size: once, few, many, or a class if the clone is expanded.

size: .; J: TRBJ1-5; V: TRBV5-5; D: TRBD1; CDR3: CASSFGQGLGQPQHF; DNA: TGTGCCAGCAGCTTCGGACAGGGTTTGGGTCAGCCCCAGCATTTT
size: once; J: TRBJ1-1; V: TRBV15; D: .; CDR3: CATSWGGGYLVF; DNA: TGTGCCACCAGCTGGGGCGGCGGATACCTGGTCTTT
size: .; J: TRBJ2-1; V: TRBV30; D: TRBD2; CDR3: CAWSAGQTASGRFVFVYNEQFF; DNA: TGTGCCTGGAGCGCCGGGCAAACGGCTAGCGGGAGATTTGTGTTCGTCTACAATGAGCAGTTCTTC
size: .; J: TRBJ2-7; V: TRBV7-2; D: TRBD2; CDR3: CASSRDYSSYEQYF; DNA: TGTGCCAGCAGTCGGGACTATAGTAGCTACGAGCAGTACTTC
size: .; J: TRBJ1-6; V: TRBV19; D: .; CDR3: CASRGLGSDSPLHF; DNA: TGTGCCAGTAGAGGCCTCGGGTCGGATTCACCCCTCCACTTT
size: .; J: TRBJ1-2; V: TRBV7-9; D: .; CDR3: CASSPSGGFGYTF; DNA: TGTGCCAGCAGCCCGTCAGGAGGATTTGGCTACACCTTC
size: once; J: TRBJ2-2; V: TRBV7-6; D: TRBD2; CDR3: CASSLVTSGLITGELFF; DNA: TGTGCCAGCAGCTTAGTCACTAGCGGTCTTATCACCGGGGAGCTGTTTTTT
size: .; J: TRBJ1-5; V: TRBV28; D: .; CDR3: CASSLTQGSGNQPQHF; DNA: TGTGCCAGCAGTTTAACTCAGGGGTCGGGCAATCAGCCCCAGCATTTT
size: .; J: TRBJ2-7; V: TRBV27; D: TRBD1; CDR3: CASSPEPGQNYEQYF; DNA: TGTGCCAGCAGTCCGGAACCGGGACAGAATTACGAGCAGTACTTC
size: .; J: TRBJ2-4; V: TRBV7-9; D: .; CDR3: CASSPQAYGGNIQYF; DNA: TGTGCCAGCAGCCCGCAAGCCTACGGGGGAAACATTCAGTACTTC
size: .; J: TRBJ1-1; V: TRBV21-1; D: .; CDR3: CASSPQGWGQEVPEAFF; DNA: TGTGCCAGCAGCCCGCAAGGGTGGGGACAGGAAGTCCCTGAAGCTTTCTTT
size: .; J: TRBJ2-7; V: TRBV7-2; D: .; CDR3: CASSFTWSGNEQYF; DNA: TGTGCCAGCAGCTTCACTTGGAGTGGAAACGAGCAGTACTTC
size: .; J: TRBJ1-1; V: TRBV27; D: .; CDR3: CASSVSPSMNTEAFF; DNA: TGTGCCAGCAGTGTCTCGCCGAGCATGAACACTGAAGCTTTCTTT
size: .; J: TRBJ1-3; V: TRBV7-8; D: .; CDR3: CASSLERQALFGNTIYF; DNA: TGTGCCAGCAGCTTAGAAAGGCAGGCTCTGTTTGGAAACACCATATATTTT
size: .; J: TRBJ2-1; V: TRBV18; D: TRBD2; CDR3: CASSPPGTSGINEQFF; DNA: TGTGCCAGCTCACCACCAGGGACTAGCGGGATCAATGAGCAGTTCTTC
size: .; J: TRBJ2-5; V: TRBV7-6; D: .; CDR3: CASSLVSSGLYQETQYF; DNA: TGTGCCAGCAGCTTAGTATCCAGCGGGCTGTACCAAGAGACCCAGTACTTC
size: .; J: TRBJ2-5; V: TRBV5-1; D: TRBD2; CDR3: CASSLVSGRETQYF; DNA: TGCGCCAGCAGCTTGGTTAGCGGGAGAGAGACCCAGTACTTC
size: .; J: TRBJ2-5; V: TRBV10-3; D: TRBD2; CDR3: CAISPDTSGDQETQYF; DNA: TGTGCCATCAGCCCCGACACTAGCGGCGACCAAGAGACCCAGTACTTC
size: few; J: TRBJ1-2; V: TRBV12-3/TRBV12-4; D: TRBD1; CDR3: CASSLDRDYGYTF; DNA: TGTGCCAGCAGTTTGGACAGGGACTATGGCTACACCTTC
size: .; J: TRBJ2-5; V: TRBV5-4; D: .; CDR3: CASSLDSQETQYF; DNA: TGTGCCAGCAGCTTGGACTCACAAGAGACCCAGTACTTC
size: .; J: TRBJ2-5; V: TRBV9; D: TRBD2; CDR3: CASGPGLAGGETQYF; DNA: TGTGCCAGCGGTCCGGGACTAGCGGGAGGAGAGACCCAGTACTTC
size: .; J: TRBJ2-3; V: TRBV7-2; D: TRBD1; CDR3: CASSVDRGPDTQYF; DNA: TGTGCCAGCAGCGTCGATAGGGGGCCAGATACGCAGTATTTT
size: .; J: TRBJ1-3; V: TRBV7-8; D: .; CDR3: CAIYRGNTIYF; DNA: TGTGCCATCTACCGCGGAAACACCATATATTTT
size: .; J: TRBJ2-3; V: TRBV10-3; D: .; CDR3: CAISEAGEGATQYF; DNA: TGTGCCATCAGTGAAGCGGGAGAGGGGGCTACGCAGTATTTT
size: .; J: TRBJ1-1; V: TRBV5-1; D: .; CDR3: CASSLQQGRDTEAFF; DNA: TGCGCCAGCAGCCTCCAACAGGGAAGGGACACTGAAGCTTTCTTT
size: .; J: TRBJ2-5; V: TRBV12-2; D: .; CDR3: CASRLPGLAGVRQETQYF; DNA: TGTGCAAGTCGCTTACCGGGACTAGCGGGAGTGCGGCAAGAGACCCAGTACTTC
size: .; J: TRBJ2-1; V: TRBV10-2; D: .; CDR3: CASIGGAYNEQFF; DNA: TGCGCCAGCATCGGCGGAGCCTACAATGAGCAGTTCTTC
size: .; J: TRBJ1-1; V: TRBV27; D: .; CDR3: CASSRTPGVAEAFF; DNA: TGTGCCAGCAGCCGAACGCCAGGGGTTGCTGAAGCTTTCTTT
size: .; J: TRBJ1-3; V: TRBV11-2; D: TRBD1; CDR3: CASSLRQGSGNTIYF; DNA: TGTGCCAGCAGCTTACGACAGGGCTCTGGAAACACCATATATTTT
size: .; J: TRBJ2-6; V: TRBV4-2; D: .; CDR3: CASSQGGTSSGANVLTF; DNA: TGTGCCAGCAGCCAAGGGGGCACGAGCTCTGGGGCCAACGTCCTGACTTTC
size: .; J: TRBJ2-5; V: TRBV5-4; D: .; CDR3: CASSFVGSSETQYF; DNA: TGTGCCAGCAGCTTCGTGGGTAGCTCAGAGACCCAGTACTTC
size: few; J: TRBJ2-2; V: TRBV5-1; D: TRBD1; CDR3: CASSRTGGANTGELFF; DNA: TGCGCCAGCAGCCGGACAGGGGGCGCGAACACCGGGGAGCTGTTTTTT
size: .; J: TRBJ2-1; V: TRBV24-1; D: TRBD2; CDR3: CATSDGREVSNEQFF; DNA: TGTGCCACCAGTGATGGCCGGGAGGTGAGCAATGAGCAGTTCTTC
size: .; J: TRBJ1-2; V: TRBV7-9; D: .; CDR3: CASSRDTLGDYGYTF; DNA: TGTGCCAGCAGCCGGGACACACTGGGGGACTATGGCTACACCTTC
size: .; J: TRBJ2-1; V: TRBV6-2/TRBV6-3; D: .; CDR3: CASSLAEVYNEQFF; DNA: TGTGCCAGCAGTTTAGCGGAGGTCTACAATGAGCAGTTCTTC
size: .; J: TRBJ1-2; V: TRBV10-3; D: .; CDR3: CAIGRDSGASNYGYTF; DNA: TGTGCCATCGGAAGAGATTCAGGGGCGAGTAACTATGGCTACACCTTC
size: .; J: TRBJ2-7; V: TRBV13; D: .; CDR3: CASSLGALGEQYF; DNA: TGTGCCAGCAGCTTGGGGGCTTTGGGTGAGCAGTACTTC
size: once; J: TRBJ2-1; V: TRBV5-1; D: .; CDR3: CASSFWAGSQSEQFF; DNA: TGCGCCAGCAGCTTCTGGGCGGGAAGTCAATCTGAGCAGTTCTTC
size: .; J: TRBJ2-7; V: TRBV5-4; D: .; CDR3: CASSLGAAYEQYF; DNA: TGTGCCAGCAGCTTGGGGGCTGCCTACGAGCAGTACTTC
size: .; J: TRBJ2-5; V: TRBV5-4; D: .; CDR3: CASSGGLHQETQYF; DNA: TGTGCCAGCAGCGGCGGTCTACACCAAGAGACCCAGTACTTC
size: .; J: TRBJ1-2; V: TRBV4-3; D: TRBD1; CDR3: CASSQDALQGASGAGYTF; DNA: TGCGCCAGCAGCCAAGATGCTCTACAGGGGGCCTCCGGGGCTGGCTACACCTTC
size: .; J: TRBJ1-5; V: TRBV19; D: .; CDR3: CASSIVQGGNQPQHF; DNA: TGTGCCAGTAGTATAGTACAAGGGGGCAATCAGCCCCAGCATTTT
size: .; J: TRBJ2-2; V: TRBV5-4; D: TRBD1; CDR3: CASSLGGQGHTGELFF; DNA: TGTGCCAGCAGCTTGGGAGGACAGGGACACACCGGGGAGCTGTTTTTT
size: .; J: TRBJ2-2; V: TRBV6-5; D: TRBD2; CDR3: CASRREGVGELFF; DNA: TGTGCCAGCAGGCGGGAGGGCGTGGGGGAGCTGTTTTTT
size: .; J: TRBJ1-4; V: TRBV19; D: TRBD1; CDR3: CASSIRTGSNEKLFF; DNA: TGTGCCAGTAGTATCCGGACAGGGTCTAATGAAAAACTGTTTTTT
size: .; J: TRBJ2-7; V: TRBV15; D: TRBD1; CDR3: CATSTGTGAFEQYF; DNA: TGTGCCACCAGCACTGGGACAGGGGCTTTCGAGCAGTACTTC
size: .; J: TRBJ2-1; V: TRBV6-4; D: TRBD2; CDR3: CASSRTSGAYNEQFF; DNA: TGTGCCAGCAGTAGAACTAGCGGAGCTTACAATGAGCAGTTCTTC
size: .; J: TRBJ2-2; V: TRBV9; D: TRBD2; CDR3: CASSAYSGRMAGELFF; DNA: TGTGCCAGCAGCGCCTATAGCGGGAGGATGGCCGGGGAGCTGTTTTTT
size: many; J: TRBJ2-1; V: TRBV19; D: .; CDR3: CASDSAAGLNEQFF; DNA: TGTGCCAGTGACTCCGCGGCAGGGCTCAATGAGCAGTTCTTC